The 8 T cell receptor beta chains in this list originate from one sample, sequenced in a study of blood T cell repertoires in COVID-19 (dated by TCRdb to the early 2020s). The method was the immunoSEQ multiplex PCR assay. TCRdb took this table from immuneACCESS and kept in-frame rearrangements with V and J called. Such tables lack part of the clones; where checked against another copy, unresolved V genes explain under half of the gap, and the rest is unexplained. The sample table contains a few hundred thousand clones; only one count was recorded for nearly 90% of them. The ten largest make up approximately 4.5% of the sample. Sequencing was done on a sample of PBMCs or T cells enriched from blood (not recorded which). The source is a woman between 18 and 29 years old with acute COVID-19.

The V gene is TRBV9, the J gene TRBJ2-1, with D maybe TRBD2 (7 bases). The germline gives CDR1 SGDLS, CDR2 YYNGEE. The ends were cut back, 0 bases at V and 9 bases at J, with 16 bases in the middle. This CDR3 has 15 amino acids. The CDR3 protein is CASSVGGGWTGEQFF. Written as DNA, the CDR3 is TGTGCCAGCAGCGTAGGGGGGGGCTGGACGGGTGAGCAGTTCTTC.

This chain connects TRBV6-5 to TRBJ2-7; possibly TRBD2 for D (6 bases). The CDR3 length is 16 residues. The V gene lost 0 bases and the J gene lost 1 base, with 13 bases spanning the gap. The V gene's germline CDR1 is MNHEY and CDR2 SVGAGI. CDR3 nucleotide sequence: TGTGCCAGCAGTTACTCGGGGGGAATCAAGTCCTACGAGCAGTACTTC. As protein: CASSYSGGIKSYEQYF.

V gene TRBV7-9 combines with J gene TRBJ1-2; no reliable D call. V was cut by 5 bases and J by 4 bases, with 17 bases left in between. Germline CDR1 and CDR2: SEHNR and FQNEAQ (reference sequence). The CDR3 has 15 amino acids. CDR3 amino acids: CASSPTGVVVYGYTF. CDR3 nucleotides: TGTGCCAGCAGCCCCACCGGGGTGGTTGTCTATGGCTACACCTTC.

This sequence joins TRBV3-1 (or the pseudogene TRBV3-2) and TRBJ2-5; 8 nucleotides line up with TRBD2. V lost 7 bases, J lost 4 bases, and 11 bases stayed unmatched. CDR1 and CDR2 from the germline V gene are LGHDT and YNNKEL (reference sequence). The CDR3 contains 15 residues. The DNA for the CDR3 is TGTGCCAGCACCCGGCGGGGACTAGATGCAGAGACCCAGTACTTC. As protein: CASTRRGLDAETQYF.

A single count supports this clone. The chain carries TRBV27 and TRBJ2-7, with TRBD1 identical over 9 bases. Germline loops: CDR1 MNHEY, CDR2 SMNVEV (reference sequence). The CDR3 spans 14 residues. V lost 5 bases to trimming and J lost 4 bases; unmatched junction nucleotides: 6. The CDR3 coding sequence is TGTGCCAGCAGTGGCCGGGACAGGGTTTACGAGCAGTACTTC. This gives the protein CASSGRDRVYEQYF.

The chain carries TRBV4-1 and TRBJ1-5; D is unclear. The CDR3 covers 16 residues. In germline, CDR1 is MGHRA, CDR2 YSYEKL. Trimming shortened V by 0 bases and J by 2 bases, and 11 bases separated the two germline ends. Here the CDR3 reads CASSQDGGLGNQPQHF. DNA for the CDR3: TGCGCCAGCAGCCAAGATGGAGGGCTGGGCAATCAGCCCCAGCATTTT.

The chain is built from TRBV7-9 and TRBJ1-2, with 9 bases identical to TRBD1. After removal of 5 bases from V and 4 bases from J, the junction contained 5 bases not matched to a gene. The V gene's germline CDR1 is SEHNR and CDR2 FQNEAQ (reference sequence). The CDR3 is made up of 14 amino acids. CDR3: CASSRDRVSYGYTF. For the CDR3, the DNA is TGTGCCAGCAGCCGGGACAGGGTCTCCTATGGCTACACCTTC.

V and J are TRBV28 and TRBJ1-1; 7 bases are shared with TRBD1. V trimming: 4 bases; J trimming: 8 bases; junction bases outside the gene matches: 1. In germline, CDR1 is MDHEN, CDR2 SYDVKM. There are 11 residues in the CDR3. The CDR3 DNA follows: TGTGCCAGCAGTTCGACAGGGGAAGCTTTCTTT. This translates into CASSSTGEAFF. Filled out from reference TRBV28 and TRBJ1-1, the complete variable domain reads DVKVTQSSRYLVKRTGEKVFLECVQDMDHENMFWYRQDPGLGLRLIYFSYDVKMKEKGDIPEGYSVSREKKERFSLILESASTNQTSMYLCASSSTGEAFFGQGTRLTVV.